These 10 T cell receptor beta chains share one sample of origin, sequenced in a study of blood T cell repertoires in COVID-19. Only in-frame clones appear in the TCRdb table, and some are missing; sequencing was by immunoSEQ multiplex PCR. The table includes more than 100,000 clones, 81% detected once. Sequenced: peripheral blood. These receptors were obtained from a woman aged 55-75 years with active or convalescent COVID-19.

The rearrangement joins TRBV24-1 to TRBJ1-1; 11 nucleotides match TRBD1. Germline V lookup: CDR1 KGHDR, CDR2 SFDVKD. The ends lost 2 bases at V and 9 bases at J; junction bases unmatched: 7. The CDR3 totals 15 residues. The CDR3 loop is CATSDSGQGARKAFF. The DNA of the CDR3 is TGTGCCACCAGTGATTCAGGACAGGGGGCGCGGAAAGCTTTCTTT.

The gene calls are TRBV7-2 and TRBJ1-4; D gene uncertain. Trimming pared 1 base from V and 3 bases from J, leaving 3 bases between. CDR1 and CDR2 from the germline V gene are SGHTA and FQGNSA. This CDR3 has 13 residues. CDR3 sequence reads: CASSLVANEKLFF. CDR3 nucleotides: TGTGCCAGCAGCTTAGTCGCTAATGAAAAACTGTTTTTT.

The genes are TRBV6-5 and TRBJ1-2; D unclear. The CDR3 is made up of 14 amino acids. The germline V and J ends were trimmed by 6 bases and 0 bases, with 11 bases remaining between them. Germline lookup yields CDR1 MNHEY and CDR2 SVGAGI. Written as DNA, the CDR3 is TGTGCCAGCAGGAGGGCCGTAGCTAACTATGGCTACACCTTC. This encodes CASRRAVANYGYTF.

The chain is built from TRBV9 and TRBJ1-6; 9 nucleotides align to TRBD1. Germline V CDR1 and CDR2: SGDLS, YYNGEE. With V trimmed by 4 bases and J by 13 bases, 12 bases remained unmatched. CDR3 length equals 15 residues. CDR3 sequence: CASSPRTGDGSPLHF. CDR3 coding DNA: TGTGCCAGCAGCCCCCGGACAGGGGATGGGAGTCCCCTCCACTTT. Filled out from reference TRBV9 and TRBJ1-6, the complete variable domain reads DSGVTQTPKHLITATGQRVTLRCSPRSGDLSVYWYQQSLDQGLQFLIQYYNGEERAKGNILERFSAQQFPDLHSELNLSSLELGDSALYFCASSPRTGDGSPLHFGNGTRLTVT.

The CDR3 region has the DNA TGTGCCAGCAGTGAAGAGGGGGCTGGAACTAATGAAAAACTGTTTTTT. It is translated as CASSEEGAGTNEKLFF. The J gene is TRBJ1-4, the V gene TRBV6-1; 7 bases map to TRBD1. The CDR3 totals 16 residues. V shed 1 base and J 1 base; nucleotides not matched to a gene: 3. Germline CDR1 is MNHNS and CDR2 is SASEGT.

V gene TRBV5-1 combines with J gene TRBJ1-5; no firm D call. This CDR3 has 16 amino acids. Germline assignment: CDR1 SGHRS and CDR2 YFSETQ. Trimming shortened V by 4 bases and J by 4 bases, and 18 bases separated the two germline ends. This CDR3 reads CASSAEGSWGNQPQHF. As DNA, the CDR3 is TGCGCCAGCAGCGCGGAGGGATCTTGGGGAAATCAGCCCCAGCATTTT.

J is TRBJ2-1 and V is TRBV10-3; no definite D call. In germline, CDR1 is ENHRY, CDR2 SYGVKD. V was cut by 4 bases and J by 5 bases, with 15 bases left in between. The CDR3 contains 15 residues. The CDR3 region has the DNA TGTGCCATCAGTGTTCTTAACGGAGCTGACAATGAGCAGTTCTTC. Encoded protein: CAISVLNGADNEQFF.

CDR3 loop: CASSESAGYGYTF. CDR3 in DNA: TGTGCCAGCAGTGAATCAGCAGGGTATGGCTACACCTTC. The chain is built from TRBV6-4 and TRBJ1-2; D may be TRBD1 (5 bases). Trimming removed 3 bases from V and 5 bases from J, with 10 bases in between. CDR1 is MRHNA and CDR2 is SNTAGT in the germline V gene. This CDR3 spans 13 amino acids.

V usage is TRBV5-4 and J usage is TRBJ1-1, with D perhaps matching TRBD1 (6 bases). V lost 4 bases to trimming and J lost 1 base, with 11 bases between them. This CDR3 is built from 14 residues. Germline CDR1 reads SGHNT; CDR2 reads YYREEE (reference sequence). The CDR3 bases are TGTGCCAGCAGCCCGTCGGACAGGAACACTGAAGCTTTCTTT. This encodes CASSPSDRNTEAFF.

The chain uses TRBV28 and TRBJ1-1, with 7 bases fitting TRBD1. Per germline, CDR1 MDHEN and CDR2 SYDVKM. The CDR3 is 13 residues long. The trim removed 4 bases at V and 5 bases at J, leaving 4 bases unmatched. The CDR3 coding sequence is TGTGCCAGCAGTTCAGTGACAGGGACTGAAGCTTTCTTT. Translated, it gives CASSSVTGTEAFF.